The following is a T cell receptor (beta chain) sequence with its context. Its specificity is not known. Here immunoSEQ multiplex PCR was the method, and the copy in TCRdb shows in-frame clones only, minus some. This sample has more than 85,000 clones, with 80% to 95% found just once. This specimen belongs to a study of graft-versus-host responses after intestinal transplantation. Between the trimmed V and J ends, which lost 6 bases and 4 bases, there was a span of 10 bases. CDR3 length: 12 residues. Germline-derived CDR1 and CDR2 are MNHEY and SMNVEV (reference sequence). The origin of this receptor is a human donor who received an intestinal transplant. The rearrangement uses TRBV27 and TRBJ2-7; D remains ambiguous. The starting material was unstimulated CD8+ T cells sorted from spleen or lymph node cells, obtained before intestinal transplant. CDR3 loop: CASRGVSYEQYF. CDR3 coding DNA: TGTGCCAGCAGGGGTGTGAGTTACGAGCAGTACTTC.